This section outlines one TCR beta chain sequence together with its context. TCRdb's copy holds only in-frame clones and misses some; the assay was immunoSEQ multiplex PCR. This sample has 150,000 to 200,000 clones, with roughly 77% found just once. There are 17 residues in the CDR3. The germline CDR1 and CDR2 sequences are SGDLS and YYNGEE. V dropped 0 bases and J dropped 4; count of bases not matched to a gene: 10. The record originates from a study of blood T cell repertoires in COVID-19. Across the study: Acute-phase and convalescent COVID-19 samples originated in the United States, Italy and Spain. Sources were T cells, B-cell-depleted T cells, or PBMCs; the material itself was cDNA or gDNA.

Across about two dozen US areas, participants ranged in age from about 18 to 90 years. Clinical histories supplied by participants themselves formed the basis of cohort assignment. The TCR was taken from a woman aged 45-59 years with acute COVID-19. The sample comprised PBMCs or T cells enriched from blood (not recorded which). The rearrangement uses TRBV9 and TRBJ1-3; 7 bases match TRBD1. CDR3 DNA sequence: TGTGCCAGCAGCGTAGACCTAGGGACAGCGCTCGGAAACACCATATATTTT. It codes for CASSVDLGTALGNTIYF.